What follows describes a single T cell receptor beta chain. This entry is derived from a study of blood T cell repertoires in COVID-19. Study background: Acute and convalescent COVID-19 specimens originated in the United States, Italy and Spain. Sources were T cells, B-cell-depleted T cells, or PBMCs; the material itself was cDNA or gDNA.

The CDR3 has 15 amino acids. Germline CDR1 reads SNHLY; CDR2 reads FYNNEI. V lost 5 bases and J 5 bases, leaving 15 bases between the germline ends. Per the original data handling: The assay estimated nucleated cells by amplifying reference gene primers. Some clones are missing from TCRdb's copy, which holds only in-frame ones; the method was immunoSEQ multiplex PCR. The DNA gave D and trimming, while V, J and clone size come from that table. This repertoire shows around 84,000 clones, about 83% found once; its top ten account for 39%. This sequence was found in an older man with active or convalescent COVID-19. The chain couples TRBV2 to TRBJ2-2; D is possibly TRBD1 (5 bases). The sequenced sample was peripheral blood. The CDR3 spells CASSTRGYRTGELFF. The CDR3 bases are TGTGCCAGCAGTACAAGGGGATATAGGACCGGGGAGCTGTTTTTT.